Below are 29 T cell receptor beta chains sequenced from a single sample in a study of neurological immune-mediated disorders. MiXCR was run by TCRdb on the 5' RACE reads, yielding one entry per CDR3 protein. The table has approximately 44,000 distinct CDR3 sequences, roughly 15% seen once. The material sequenced was CD4+ T cells from blood. Receptors were obtained from a woman in her fifties or sixties with HTLV-1-associated myelopathy (HAM/TSP).

This clonotype has ten or more counts. The DNA for the CDR3 is TGCAGTGCTAGAGTGCCCGGGGGACCGAACACTGAAGCTTTCTTT. This sequence encodes CSARVPGGPNTEAFF. J is TRBJ1-1 and V is TRBV20-1, with a weak D call TRBD1 (5 bases). Germline V gene sequence: CDR1 DFQATT, CDR2 SNEGSKA (reference sequence). V lost 1 base, J lost 1 base, and 13 bases lay in between. The CDR3 sequence is 15 residues long.

In this sample, this clonotype turned up many times. The V call is TRBV18, the J call TRBJ2-7; TRBD2 is a possible D gene (5 bases). The V gene's germline CDR1 is KGHSH and CDR2 LQKENI. Trimming removed 2 bases at V and 5 bases at J, with 10 bases between. The CDR3 totals 13 residues. DNA for the CDR3: TGTGCCAGCTCACCATCGGGAAGGGACGAGCAGTACTTC. Encoded protein: CASSPSGRDEQYF.

This clonotype was seen ten or more times. This chain connects TRBV20-1 to TRBJ2-7; D is possibly TRBD1 (6 bases). Trimming stripped 4 bases from V and 6 bases from J, with 22 bases between. The CDR3 has 15 residues. Germline values: CDR1 DFQATT, CDR2 SNEGSKA (reference sequence). The CDR3 is CSAMGLGAREFEQYF. CDR3 sequence (DNA): TGCAGTGCTATGGGTTTGGGGGCCAGGGAGTTCGAGCAGTACTTC.

This clonotype showed up many times. The chain joins TRBV15 to TRBJ1-6, with 9 nucleotides matching TRBD1. Trimming cost V 1 base and J 7 bases; bases outside gene matches: 2. Germline CDR1 reads LNHNV; CDR2 reads YYDKDF (reference sequence). The CDR3 has 15 amino acids. DNA of the CDR3: TGTGCCACCAGCAGAGCCGGACAGGGGAATTCACCCCTCCACTTT. It specifies CATSRAGQGNSPLHF.

At least ten counts were recorded for this clonotype. The chain joins TRBV20-1 to TRBJ2-7; 7 bases match TRBD1. The CDR3 runs 15 residues. Germline V gene sequence: CDR1 DFQATT, CDR2 SNEGSKA (reference sequence). Trimming took 2 bases from V and 1 from J; bases not matched to a gene: 8. CDR3 sequence reads: CSARTTGTESYEQYF. The CDR3 nucleotides are TGCAGTGCTAGAACGACAGGGACAGAATCCTACGAGCAGTACTTC.

This clonotype was seen many times. V usage is TRBV29-1 and J usage is TRBJ2-5; D unclear. Trimming pared 4 bases from V and 1 base from J, leaving 13 bases between. Germline V lookup: CDR1 SQVTM, CDR2 ANQGSEA. The CDR3 runs to 14 residues. This CDR3 reads CSVVGGASQETQYF. CDR3 in DNA: TGCAGCGTTGTTGGCGGCGCAAGCCAAGAGACCCAGTACTTC.

This clonotype was observed many times. The chain couples TRBV5-1 to TRBJ2-5; D is possibly TRBD1 (6 bases). Germline CDR1 reads SGHRS; CDR2 reads YFSETQ. The ends were cut back, 5 bases at V and 1 base at J, with 15 bases in the middle. There are 15 residues in the CDR3. The CDR3 loop reads CASSRQARRQETQYF. The CDR3 DNA reads TGCGCCAGCAGTAGACAGGCCCGCCGCCAAGAGACCCAGTACTTC. Supplemented by reference TRBV5-1 and TRBJ2-5, the full variable domain reads KAGVTQTPRYLIKTRGQQVTLSCSPISGHRSVSWYQQTPGQGLQFLFEYFSETQRNKGNFPGRFSGRQFSNSRSEMNVSTLELGDSALYLCASSRQARRQETQYFGPGTRLLVL.

This clonotype was found many times. The chain carries TRBV29-1 and TRBJ1-2; D gene uncertain. The CDR3 is 11 residues long. The V and J ends lost 5 bases and 1 base respectively, with 5 bases between them. Germline V gene sequence: CDR1 SQVTM, CDR2 ANQGSEA. The CDR3 region has the DNA TGCAGCGTTAACAGTAACTATGGCTACACCTTC. Its translation is CSVNSNYGYTF.

This clonotype has a count of ten or more. This chain joins TRBV29-1 and TRBJ2-6; D may be TRBD1 or TRBD2 (5 bases each). The CDR3 length is 13 residues. V shed 5 bases and J shed 4 bases, with 9 bases lying between them. From germline, CDR1 is SQVTM and CDR2 ANQGSEA. CDR3 coding DNA: TGCAGCGTTTCGGGGCCCGGGGCCAACGTCCTGACTTTC. The encoded protein is CSVSGPGANVLTF.

The table lists this clonotype with many counts. The V call is TRBV20-1, the J call TRBJ2-5, with D possibly TRBD2 on 6 matching bases. V was clipped by 3 bases and J by 0 bases, with 11 bases between them. This CDR3 is 14 amino acids long. Germline CDR1 and CDR2: DFQATT and SNEGSKA (reference sequence). The CDR3 sequence: CSASLAGYQETQYF. In nucleotides, the CDR3 is TGCAGTGCTAGTCTGGCGGGGTACCAAGAGACCCAGTACTTC.

Ten or more counts support this clonotype. The chain links TRBV5-1 to TRBJ2-7; TRBD1 or TRBD2 may be the D gene (7 bases each). The V end lost 3 bases, the J end lost 7 bases, and 20 bases lay between the germline ends. The CDR3 is 15 residues long. Germline loops: CDR1 SGHRS, CDR2 YFSETQ. CDR3 DNA sequence: TGCGCCAGCAGCTATACCGGGACAGCGGGAATGGAGCAGTACTTC. Protein sequence: CASSYTGTAGMEQYF.

This clonotype was recorded at least ten times. The chain carries TRBV30 and TRBJ1-1; D unclear. The CDR3 contains 14 residues. Germline V lookup: CDR1 GTSNPN, CDR2 SVGIG (reference sequence). With 0 bases removed from V and 4 bases from J, the gap between germline ends came to 12 bases. CDR3 nucleotide sequence: TGTGCCTGGAGTGTTGGGAGGGCCTTCACTGAAGCTTTCTTT. It is translated as CAWSVGRAFTEAFF.

This clonotype has ten or more counts. The chain carries TRBV7-2 and TRBJ2-5; 9 bases match TRBD1. The V gene end was trimmed by 0 bases and the J gene end by 5 bases; junction bases not matched to a gene: 7. Per the germline V gene, CDR1 is SGHTA and CDR2 is FQGNSA. This CDR3 contains 16 residues. CDR3 amino acids: CASSLALGQGQETQYF. CDR3 nucleotides: TGTGCCAGCAGCTTAGCGTTGGGACAGGGTCAGGAGACCCAGTACTTC.

There are many counts of this clonotype. The rearrangement joins TRBV30 to TRBJ2-5, with D hard to call. This CDR3 is 13 amino acids long. Germline CDR1 is GTSNPN and CDR2 is SVGIG (reference sequence). Trimming removed 0 bases at V and 5 bases at J, with 10 bases between. CDR3 protein: CAWSVRVRETQYF. The CDR3 DNA follows: TGTGCCTGGAGTGTCCGAGTTCGGGAGACCCAGTACTTC.

There are many counts of this clonotype. The chain joins TRBV20-1 to TRBJ2-6, with D unresolved. The CDR3 length is 13 residues. V was clipped by 3 bases and J by 2 bases, with 5 bases between them. Germline V gives CDR1 DFQATT, CDR2 SNEGSKA (reference sequence). The CDR3 loop reads CSAREPGANVLTF. CDR3 nucleotide sequence: TGCAGTGCTAGGGAGCCTGGGGCCAACGTCCTGACTTTC.

This clonotype has ten or more counts. The chain couples TRBV29-1 to TRBJ2-1; D possibly uses TRBD1 or TRBD2 (5 bases each). V gave up 5 bases and J gave up 8 bases, with 10 bases separating them. Germline CDR1 is SQVTM and CDR2 is ANQGSEA. The CDR3 extends over 11 amino acids. The CDR3 region has the DNA TGCAGCGTTATAAGGGGACATGAGCAGTTCTTC. The encoded protein is CSVIRGHEQFF.

This chain uses TRBV5-6 with TRBJ2-1; 7 bases fit TRBD1. The CDR3 sequence is 14 residues long. Germline CDR1 SGHDT, CDR2 YYEEEE. V shed 4 bases and J 8 bases; nucleotides not matched to a gene: 9. The CDR3, as DNA: TGTGCCAGCAGCCCCTTACAGGGGTTCTATGAGCAGTTCTTC. It specifies CASSPLQGFYEQFF.

In this sample, this clonotype turned up many times. The rearrangement uses TRBV12-3 or TRBV12-4 and TRBJ1-6; a weak D match, TRBD1 (6 bases). Trimming took off 3 bases at V and 7 bases at J, with 13 bases between the two ends. CDR3 length: 15 amino acids. The CDR3 protein is CASSLQGRRNSPLHF. The DNA of the CDR3 is TGTGCCAGCAGTTTGCAGGGGCGTCGGAATTCACCCCTCCACTTT.

In this sample, this clonotype turned up many times. V usage is TRBV7-9 and J usage is TRBJ1-4; D remains ambiguous. The V end was cut by 1 base, the J end by 11 bases, with 14 bases between. CDR3 length: 14 residues. Germline values: CDR1 SEHNR, CDR2 FQNEAQ (reference sequence). The CDR3 here is CASSLDLWSGKLFF. Here the CDR3 DNA reads TGTGCCAGCAGCTTAGATCTGTGGTCCGGGAAACTGTTTTTT.

The rearrangement joins TRBV7-9 to TRBJ1-1; D call uncertain. CDR3 length equals 14 residues. Germline V CDR1 and CDR2: SEHNR, FQNEAQ (reference sequence). V was shortened by 1 base and J by 7 bases, with 13 bases between the two germline ends. CDR3 protein: CASSLVHQRDEAFF. The CDR3 nucleotides read TGTGCCAGCAGCTTAGTTCATCAGAGAGATGAAGCTTTCTTT.

This clonotype was seen ten or more times. The chain uses TRBV5-1 and TRBJ1-1, with 10 nucleotides matching TRBD1. This CDR3 contains 16 residues. V shed 3 bases, J shed 0 bases, and the junction held 5 bases outside the gene matches. Germline V CDR1 and CDR2: SGHRS, YFSETQ. In nucleotides, the CDR3 is TGCGCCAGCAGCTCTCGGGACAGGGGTATGAACACTGAAGCTTTCTTT. Translating gives CASSSRDRGMNTEAFF.

There are many counts of this clonotype. A much larger clone lies a single base off, so this may be a read error. The rearrangement links TRBV7-2 to TRBJ2-5, with a tentative D call TRBD1 (6 bases). Per germline, CDR1 SGHTA and CDR2 FQGNSA. Trimming took off 3 bases at V and 1 base at J, with 9 bases between the two ends. CDR3 size: 14 residues. CDR3 residues: CTSSFYRVQETQYF. The DNA of the CDR3 is TGTACCAGCAGCTTCTACAGGGTCCAAGAGACCCAGTACTTC.

At least ten counts were recorded for this clonotype. The chain recombines TRBV25-1 with TRBJ2-7; 8 bases agree with TRBD1. The CDR3 has 14 amino acids. V lost 4 bases and J lost 7; bases outside the gene matches: 9. In germline, CDR1 is MGHDK, CDR2 SYGVNS. Here the CDR3 reads CASSGPGQVKEQYF. DNA for the CDR3: TGTGCCAGCAGTGGTCCGGGACAGGTGAAAGAGCAGTACTTC.

The table lists this clonotype with many counts. This chain connects TRBV14 to TRBJ1-6; TRBD1 matches 11 bases. Trimming took 4 bases from V and 7 from J; bases not matched to a gene: 3. Germline CDR1 and CDR2: SGHDN and FVKESK. The CDR3 is 15 amino acids. The CDR3 region has the DNA TGTGCCAGCAGCCCTAGGACAGGGGGCAATTCACCCCTCCACTTT. This codes for CASSPRTGGNSPLHF.

This clonotype was detected ten times or more. The genes are TRBV12-3 or TRBV12-4 and TRBJ1-1; weak D call: TRBD1 (5 bases). V shed 0 bases and J shed 3 bases, with 17 bases lying between them. The CDR3 covers 17 residues. CDR3 in DNA: TGTGCCAGCAGTTTAGCCGTAGGGACGGCTCACGACACTGAAGCTTTCTTT. It encodes CASSLAVGTAHDTEAFF.

This clonotype was counted between two and nine times. It may be a read error: a sequence one base away is much more abundant. The V gene is TRBV5-1, the J gene TRBJ1-1, with 7 positions matching TRBD1. From germline, CDR1 is SGHRS and CDR2 YFSETQ. This CDR3 has 14 residues. J lost 4 bases, V lost 1 base, and 4 bases had no gene match. In nucleotides, the CDR3 is TGCGCCAGCAGCTTGACTCAGGGGGGCACTGAAGCTTTCTTT. Translation gives CASSLTQGGTEAFF.

This clonotype was seen many times. This chain links TRBV15 with TRBJ2-1; D might be TRBD2 (6 bases). This CDR3 comprises 13 residues. Germline loops: CDR1 LNHNV, CDR2 YYDKDF (reference sequence). V was pared by 5 bases and J by 5 bases, with 10 bases between. The chain's CDR3 is CATSGGFNNEQFF. The CDR3 bases are TGTGCCACCAGCGGGGGGTTCAACAATGAGCAGTTCTTC.

Points on this clonotype: This is likely a read error, given that the CDR3 carries no conserved phenylalanine or tryptophan at its end. The CDR3 loop reads CAISQQQGITDTQYI. The CDR3 DNA reads as TGTGCCATCAGCCAACAGCAGGGCATCACAGATACGCAGTATATT. The rearrangement joins TRBV4-2 to TRBJ2-3; maybe TRBD1 (5 bases). CDR3 length: 15 residues. From germline, CDR1 is LGHNA and CDR2 YNFKEQ.

This clonotype was counted at least ten times. The chain employs TRBV19 and TRBJ2-1, with 12 bases lining up with TRBD2. V gave up 5 bases and J gave up 6 bases; unmatched junction bases: 8. Germline values: CDR1 LNHDA, CDR2 SQIVND (reference sequence). This CDR3 comprises 16 residues. The CDR3 sequence: CASSLTLAGGLNEQFF. In DNA form, the CDR3 reads TGTGCCAGTAGTCTCACTCTAGCGGGGGGGCTCAATGAGCAGTTCTTC.